A single sample is the source of the 6 T cell receptor beta chains below, sequenced in a study of blood T cell repertoires in COVID-19. The assay was immunoSEQ multiplex PCR, and TCRdb's table has in-frame clones only and misses some. The table has about 210,000 clones, approximately 81% seen once. The sample consisted of PBMCs or T cells enriched from blood (not recorded which). These receptors were collected from a woman in her fifties or sixties with acute COVID-19.

This CDR3 reads CASSPVDRGETQYF. The CDR3 bases are TGTGCCAGCTCACCAGTGGACAGGGGAGAGACCCAGTACTTC. The chain has TRBV18 and TRBJ2-5; 9 bases fit TRBD1. CDR1 is KGHSH and CDR2 is LQKENI in the germline V gene. The CDR3 has 14 amino acids. With 2 bases clipped from V and 4 bases from J, the junction kept 2 bases outside the gene matches.

The rearrangement uses TRBV3-1 (or the pseudogene TRBV3-2) and TRBJ1-5; 7 nucleotides align to TRBD1. Germline V gene data show CDR1 as LGHDT and CDR2 as YNNKEL (reference sequence). Trimming cost V 4 bases and J 0 bases; bases outside gene matches: 6. There are 16 residues in the CDR3. CDR3: CASSPGGSYSNQPQHF. CDR3 bases: TGTGCCAGCAGCCCAGGGGGGAGTTATAGCAATCAGCCCCAGCATTTT.

V and J are TRBV3-1 (or the pseudogene TRBV3-2) and TRBJ2-3, with 8 bases matching TRBD2. The CDR3 covers 13 residues. The germline V gene encodes CDR1 LGHDT and CDR2 YNNKEL (reference sequence). The CDR3 here is CAAGGPPLYTQYF. CDR3 DNA sequence: TGTGCGGCGGGGGGTCCTCCTCTTTATACGCAGTATTTT.

The genes are TRBV3-1 (or the pseudogene TRBV3-2) and TRBJ2-6; the match to TRBD1 covers 11 bases. The J segment lost 1 base and the V segment lost 5 bases, leaving 4 bases of the junction unmatched. Germline lookup yields CDR1 LGHDT and CDR2 YNNKEL (reference sequence). This CDR3 is 17 amino acids long. CDR3 in DNA: TGTGCCAGCAGCACCCGGGACAGGGGGTCTGGGGCCAACGTCCTGACTTTC. Amino acid sequence: CASSTRDRGSGANVLTF.

The rearrangement links TRBV27 to TRBJ1-1; TRBD1 is a possible D gene (5 bases). Germline V CDR1 and CDR2: MNHEY, SMNVEV (reference sequence). CDR3 length equals 14 residues. V was shortened by 7 bases and J by 5 bases, with 17 bases between the two germline ends. This chain's CDR3 is CASTQWGGRTEAFF. Here the CDR3 DNA reads TGTGCCAGCACCCAATGGGGGGGAAGGACTGAAGCTTTCTTT.

CDR3 protein: CASNPGDRAYNEQFF. CDR3 nucleotides: TGTGCCAGCAACCCTGGGGACAGAGCCTACAATGAGCAGTTCTTC. This chain connects TRBV28 to TRBJ2-1, with 7 bases lining up with TRBD1. The J segment lost 2 bases and the V segment lost 7 bases, leaving 8 bases of the junction unmatched. CDR3 size: 15 residues. The germline CDR1 and CDR2 sequences are MDHEN and SYDVKM.